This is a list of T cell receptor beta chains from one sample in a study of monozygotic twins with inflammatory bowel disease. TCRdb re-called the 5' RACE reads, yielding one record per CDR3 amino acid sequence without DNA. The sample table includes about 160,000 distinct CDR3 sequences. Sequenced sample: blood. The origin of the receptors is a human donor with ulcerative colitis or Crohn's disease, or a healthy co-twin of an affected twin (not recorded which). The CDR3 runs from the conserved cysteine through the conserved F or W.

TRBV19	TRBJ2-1	CASSIDRGAGRKFF
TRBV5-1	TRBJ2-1	CASSFLAGGPHEQFF
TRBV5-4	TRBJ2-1	CASSSTSGRGEQFF
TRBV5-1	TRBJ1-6	CASSFETANNSPLHF
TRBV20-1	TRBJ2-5	CSARAQGRAQYF
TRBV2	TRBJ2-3	CASERQGGTDTQYF
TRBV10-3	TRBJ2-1	CAIGIAGGRREQFF
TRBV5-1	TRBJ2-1	CASSSKGLAERNEQFF
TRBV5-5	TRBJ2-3	CASSYSGRKDTQYF
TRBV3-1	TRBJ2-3	CASSQDRPVASGGDTDTQYF
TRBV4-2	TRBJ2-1	CASSLRWKAGEVSYNEQFF
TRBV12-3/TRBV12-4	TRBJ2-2	CASTSIGYWGIANTGELFF
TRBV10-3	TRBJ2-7	CAISRGPTVYEQYF
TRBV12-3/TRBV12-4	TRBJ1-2	CASSPGAHGYTF
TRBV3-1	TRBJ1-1	CASSQGGLAAFF
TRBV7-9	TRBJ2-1	CASSLGGLAGLNEQFF
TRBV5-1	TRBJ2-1	CASSLRRGLAGGLFF
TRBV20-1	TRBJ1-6	CSAPWTVLSNSPLHF
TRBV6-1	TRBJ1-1	CASEDRAGTEAFF
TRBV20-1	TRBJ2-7	CSARDVGREVHEQYF
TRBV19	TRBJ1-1	CASLNRVGWTEAFF
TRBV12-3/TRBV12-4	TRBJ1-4	CASSFRRHGDGEKLFF
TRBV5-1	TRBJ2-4	CASSLEGGGEAKNIQYF
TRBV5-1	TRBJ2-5	CASSLEAQETQYF
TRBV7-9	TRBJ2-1	CASSLDGGRASNEQFF
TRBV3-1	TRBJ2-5	CASSLGQGGRETQYF
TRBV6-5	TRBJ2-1	CASSSNRVGNEQFF
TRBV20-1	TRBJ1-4	CSAPNGGGEKLFF
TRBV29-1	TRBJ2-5	CSVEGHIQETQYF
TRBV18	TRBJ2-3	CASSPGTSGSYEDTQYF
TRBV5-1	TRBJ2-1	CASSLVREGNEQFF
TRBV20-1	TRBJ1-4	CSAPGTGGEKLFF
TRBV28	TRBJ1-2	CASNSLSDSATVDGYTF
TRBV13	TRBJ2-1	CASSRGGHNEQFF
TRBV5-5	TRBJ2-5	CASSLERERTQYF
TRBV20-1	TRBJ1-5	CSASKDTNQPQHF
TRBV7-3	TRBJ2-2	CASSSTREELFF
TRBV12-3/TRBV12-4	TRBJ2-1	CASSQGTFRGRSNEQFF
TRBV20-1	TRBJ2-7	CSARGLAETYEQYF
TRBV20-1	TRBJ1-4	CSARGEGGGAGEKLFF
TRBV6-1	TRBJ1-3	CASSRDYRARSGNTIYF
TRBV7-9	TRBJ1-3	CASSWDSGNTIYF
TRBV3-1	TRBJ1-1	CASSQFGGQNTEAFF
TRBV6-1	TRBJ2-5	CATAQAPDGQETQYF
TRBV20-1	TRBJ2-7	CSVTSGSYEQYF
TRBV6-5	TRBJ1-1	CASSYSKHTEAFF
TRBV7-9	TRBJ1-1	CASSLETLTEAFF
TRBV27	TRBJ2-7	CASSSWGTSGSRQYF
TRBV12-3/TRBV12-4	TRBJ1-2	CASSPDLGGYTF
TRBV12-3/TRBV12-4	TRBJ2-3	CASSETSGGGRYTQYF